The 5 T cell receptor beta chains below were found in one sample sequenced in a study of radiotherapy plus CTLA-4 blockade in lung cancer. Produced via immunoSEQ multiplex PCR; TCRdb's table is partial and in-frame only. Seen here are about 72,000 clones, roughly three quarters observed once, and the top ten hold around 7%. The source material was peripheral blood, sampled from a patient treated with radiotherapy plus ipilimumab. These receptors all stem from a human donor with non-small cell lung cancer who had a complete response to radiotherapy plus ipilimumab.

This clone was picked up a small number of times. The rearrangement uses TRBV7-2 and TRBJ2-7; possibly TRBD1 for D (6 bases). CDR1 SGHTA and CDR2 FQGNSA come from the germline V gene. CDR3 length: 15 residues. V lost 5 bases to trimming and J lost 1 base, with 15 bases between them. This CDR3 is CASSPGNRASYEQYF. The CDR3, as DNA: TGTGCCAGCAGCCCCGGGAACAGGGCTTCCTACGAGCAGTACTTC.

The DNA for the CDR3 is TGTGCCAGCAGTGACCCCCCTCACAGGGGAGCTTACGAGCAGTACGTC. Amino acid sequence: CASSDPPHRGAYEQYV. The V call is TRBV6-1, the J call TRBJ2-7; TRBD1 aligns across 7 bases. The CDR3 is 16 amino acids. J was trimmed by 4 bases and V by 3 bases; bases with no gene match: 12. CDR1 is MNHNS and CDR2 is SASEGT in the germline V gene.

The chain couples TRBV6-1 to TRBJ1-4, with D hard to call. The germline V gene has CDR1 MNHNS and CDR2 SASEGT. The CDR3 sequence is 12 residues long. V was cut by 1 base and J by 14 bases, with 11 bases left in between. The CDR3 spells CASSEGTSSLFF. The CDR3 DNA sequence: TGTGCCAGCAGTGAAGGGACCTCATCCCTGTTTTTT.

The gene calls are TRBV11-2 and TRBJ2-7; 14 positions agree with TRBD2. This CDR3 is built from 16 residues. Germline V lookup: CDR1 SGHAT, CDR2 FQNNGV. The V gene end was trimmed by 5 bases and the J gene end by 7 bases; junction bases not matched to a gene: 10. CDR3 DNA sequence: TGTGCCAGCAGCCCAAGACTAGCGGGAGGGCCGAGTGAGCAGTACGTC. It translates to CASSPRLAGGPSEQYV.

The chain is built from TRBV7-9 and TRBJ2-1, with TRBD1 matching 7 bases. Germline V gives CDR1 SEHNR, CDR2 FQNEAQ (reference sequence). The CDR3 runs 15 residues. V lost 4 bases, J lost 2 bases, and 5 bases stayed unmatched. As DNA, the CDR3 is TGTGCCAGCAGCTACGACAGGGTAGCCTACAATGAGCAGTTCTTC. This translates into CASSYDRVAYNEQFF. The full variable domain, with the rest looked up from reference TRBV7-9 and TRBJ2-1, is DTGVSQNPRHKITKRGQNVTFRCDPISEHNRLYWYRQTLGQGPEFLTYFQNEAQLEKSRLLSDRFSAERPKGSFSTLEIQRTEQGDSAMYLCASSYDRVAYNEQFFGPGTRLTVL.